The T cell receptor (beta chain) under discussion was sequenced for a study of T cell responses to AZD1222 COVID-19 vaccine. The data were produced by immunoSEQ multiplex PCR, yet TCRdb's version contains in-frame clones alone and is incomplete. The sample has about 140,000 clones, and its top ten clones hold around 2.4%. The CDR3 has 13 amino acids. CDR1 and CDR2 from the germline V gene are MGHRA and YSYEKL. With 3 bases removed from V and 5 bases from J, the gap between germline ends came to 10 bases. The sequence was collected from an adult in good health. The chain recombines TRBV4-1 with TRBJ1-1; unclear D gene. Input material: peripheral blood. The CDR3: CASSQALGTEAFF. CDR3 in DNA: TGCGCCAGCAGCCAGGCTTTGGGGACTGAAGCTTTCTTT.